This TCR beta chain was retrieved from a study of cytomegalovirus exposure and HLA in healthy donors (dated by TCRdb to 2016 to 2017). Context from the whole study: According to an earlier analysis of a few hundred of the donors, about 179 million T cells yielded 100 million or so unique TCR beta sequences and 276 Gb of sequence data. Every discovery cohort repertoire had been produced on one sequencing platform. Among about 390 genotyped donors of the cohort, an average of 235,054 unique TCR beta nucleotide sequences were sequenced per donor, 15% to 20% of them non-productive. A later genetic analysis took genome-wide SNP genotypes for about three fifths of the 666 donors and used that subset as a discovery cohort. Five DR-DQ haplotypes were treated as single units for association and clustering because of strong linkage in the cohort. Approximately 300 gigabases of sequencing data and 78 million or so unique TCR sequences were included in an early release covering 550 to 650 HLA-typed donors. Rather than drawing on any new phenotypic data, the later analysis identified candidate immune exposures from TCR beta sequences and the way those sequences occurred across donors. Both class I and class II loci were covered by HLA typing, at four-digit resolution. The genetic ancestry cluster associated with self-reported Caucasian donors included roughly four fifths of the 300 to 400 genotyped donors. Alongside the repertoire data, information on donor age, sex, ethnicity and CMV serostatus was compiled. The study profiled the T cell repertoires of 666 subjects by immunosequencing and related them to cytomegalovirus serostatus. In addition to the first cohort of approximately 650 subjects, a separate validation cohort of 100 to 150 different subjects was used. To predict cytomegalovirus infection status, the study brought together high-throughput TCR immunosequencing, statistical association of individual TCRs with disease status, and machine learning. To study patterns of TCR occurrence, a later analysis re-analyzed previously published TCR beta repertoires from around 670 donors and added high-resolution HLA genotyping. The study aimed to test whether cataloging public T cell receptors could reveal signatures of past pathogen exposure. Typing coverage differed by locus: A, B, C, DRB1 and DQB1 were typed in roughly 620-630 donors, DQA1 in 500 to 550, DPA1 in 600 to 610, and DPB1 in 472. In an earlier analysis of more than 550 of the donors, high-throughput TCR beta sequencing was used to judge whether each TCR beta V gene segment behaved as functional or pseudogenic.

The germline V gene yields MDHEN for CDR1 and SYDVKM for CDR2. There are 13 amino acids in the CDR3, from cysteine to phenylalanine inclusive. Just the 39-base CDR3 DNA is kept, in frame starting at base 1. Deletion took 4 bases off V and 4 bases off J, with a span of 8 bases between the germline ends. The cohort was made up of hundreds of healthy bone marrow donors. At the time of sampling, every cohort member was nominally healthy, though immune exposures that went unrecorded were likely present. The donor was CMV seronegative and belonged to the group of roughly 330 seronegative cohort members. A peripheral blood sample was collected from each donor, and TCR beta sequencing was performed on peripheral blood mononuclear cells. The Qiagen DNeasy Blood Extraction Kit was used to extract genomic DNA from the blood cell samples. The library was prepared using the immunoSEQ multiplex PCR assay. For the multiplex PCR, a mixture combining 60 forward primers for TCR Vbeta segments and 13 reverse primers for TCR Jbeta segments was used. Amplification of the CDR3 region of rearranged TCR beta genes was performed with a multiplex PCR assay on genomic DNA. On the Illumina HiSeq System, the amplified TCR beta libraries were sequenced as 87-base-pair reads. The authors' analysis ran thus. In a later analysis, some 80 million unique TCR beta chains were counted across the approximately 640 repertoires, and approximately 9.9 million of these chains were shared by at least two donors. Raw reads were error-corrected and collapsed into unique sequences with a nearest-neighbor algorithm that merged closely related sequences to remove PCR and sequencing errors. To assign V, D and J gene segments, CDR3 sequences were aligned to IMGT reference sequences. For a sequence to be retained, at least a six-nucleotide match to both a V gene segment and a J gene segment was required. A rearrangement counted as productive if the CDR3 had no stop codons and remained in frame with V and J, and every other rearrangement counted as non-productive. CDR3 was defined by IMGT convention, running from the second conserved V-encoded cysteine to the conserved J-encoded phenylalanine. The earlier analysis of 587 of the donors excluded sequences that lacked an unambiguous match to a single V gene segment. An earlier analysis of several hundred of the donors called V segments functional above 56.7% productive rearrangements and segregating when the between-donor standard deviation exceeded 5%. A statistical classification framework was built for diagnosing cytomegalovirus status from the catalog of TCR beta chain sequences. In a later analysis, TCR nucleotide sequences were compared against IMGT/GENE-DB human TR gene sequences so that V and J genes could be assigned. In a later analysis, CDR3 sequences and most-parsimonious VDJ recombination scenarios were assigned using the TCRdist pipeline. In a later analysis, every TCR beta chain was defined by the combination of its CDR3 amino acid sequence and its V-gene family, and reads without a unique V-gene family were dropped. As a way to deal with suspected cross-contamination and a sequencing artifact, a later analysis dropped approximately 590 nucleotide sequences that were highly shared and had low generation probability. In a later analysis, a clonal expansion index was calculated for each public chain from normalized within-repertoire ranks of inferred template counts. A later analysis computed generation probabilities with a VDJ recombination model fitted to out-of-frame rearrangements, and checked the results against IGoR. A later analysis scored TCR-TCR, TCR-HLA and TCR-CMV co-occurrence with hypergeometric tests, applying a repertoire-size bias correction to TCR pairs. A later analysis estimated false discovery rates by permuting HLA or CMV assignments 20 times. A later analysis grouped co-occurring TCRs with DBSCAN, adding TCRdist sequence similarity when clustering within HLA-allele-positive subsets. Co-occurrence clustering excluded repertoires with fewer than 30,000 or more than 120,000 public chains, plus five with anomalous nucleotide sharing. Not all clones reach the TCRdb copy of this immuneACCESS table, which keeps in-frame sequences only. Checked studies attribute under half of the gap to unresolved V genes and leave the rest unexplained. V, J and clone size derive from that table, while D and trimming were established from the DNA sequence. This sample lists 110,000 to 150,000 clones; around 73% were detected once. Together, the top ten hold around 2.9% of the sample.

To note about this clone: What this receptor recognizes is not known. Base qualities are not at hand, and no much larger clone is one base apart.

The paper as a whole reports these results and caveats: When HLA alleles, especially DR and DQ, strongly co-occurred, TCR associations were difficult to assign to individual alleles. The cohort was sequenced for TCR beta chains only, and without alpha or paired-chain data the features that could be detected were limited. V-gene and J-gene trimming of TCR beta chains was associated with a missense DCLRE1C variant in a later genetic analysis, and the association was replicated in an independent cohort. Immune exposure information for the cohort was limited to CMV serostatus. The study gave a list of some 150 TCR beta chains associated with cytomegalovirus. Compared with equally common non-associated chains, HLA-associated TCR beta chains in a later analysis were more clonally expanded and had lower generation probabilities. Cytomegalovirus status was reported to be diagnosed by the classifier with high specificity and sensitivity in both the original and validation cohorts. A later analysis associated 15,000 to 20,000 TCR beta sequences with specific HLA alleles at a false discovery rate of 0.05. In a later analysis, several top co-occurrence clusters were reported to appear linked to parvovirus B19, influenza, CMV and Epstein-Barr virus. Linkage disequilibrium might explain the correlated functional status among segregating V segments, but an unknown experimental factor could not be excluded. While some public TCRs were present in many individuals, most TCR sequences turned up only very rarely across donors. Because some donors lacked HLA typing at each locus, the association tests relied only on the typed subset. In a later analysis, the rate of TCR association differed among HLA loci, with DRB1 alleles having the most associated TCRs and HLA-C alleles having the fewest. The 87-base-pair reads could not distinguish some IMGT-functional V segments, including TRBV6-2 and TRBV6-3, so those segments were excluded. A further reported finding was that TCR beta sequences accurately predicted the HLA-A and HLA-B alleles for most subjects in the first cohort. Roughly uniform sequencing depth across donors was assumed in presence/absence analyses, although this assumption may not hold. In vitro tests confirmed that a few of the cytomegalovirus-associated TCR beta chains recognize cytomegalovirus antigens. Because counts were too low, roughly 16 rarely observed V segments, including chromosome 9 orphons, were left out of the earlier analysis of several hundred of the donors. In an earlier analysis of 500 to 650 of the donors, most TCR beta V segments appeared in productive rearrangements about 87% or about 30% of the time, broadly matching IMGT annotations. A later genetic analysis reported fewer N-insertions in productive TCRs among donors in an Asian-associated ancestry cluster than the roughly 620-donor mean. It was suggested by the authors that the approach could potentially be generalized to other disease states and immunological phenotypes. A cluster of highly shared sequence variants was judged likely to represent a technical artifact of the sequencing pipeline. According to a later analysis, most CMV-associated TCR beta chains appeared to be HLA-restricted, and the HLA associations seemed to be driven largely by CMV exposure.

The rearrangement combines TRBV28 with TRBJ2-1; the D gene is unclear. This TCR was sampled from a female donor in good health and CMV-seronegative. The sample was PBMCs. The nucleotide sequence reads as follows: TGTGCCAGCAGTTCTCTTCGTTACAATGAGCAGTTCTTC. Its protein is CASSSLRYNEQFF. Full variable domain (CDR3 extended with the reference TRBV28 and TRBJ2-1 proteins): DVKVTQSSRYLVKRTGEKVFLECVQDMDHENMFWYRQDPGLGLRLIYFSYDVKMKEKGDIPEGYSVSREKKERFSLILESASTNQTSMYLCASSSLRYNEQFFGPGTRLTVL.